These T cell receptor beta chains were read from a single sample in a study of OX40 agonist ivuxolimab in advanced cancers. Repertoires were generated with immunoSEQ multiplex PCR, while TCRdb's copy carries only in-frame clones and drops some. The sample has about 50,000 clones, around nine tenths seen once; the top ten hold 6% to 7%. Material: CD4+ or CD8+ T cells sorted from blood, obtained in a trial of the OX40 agonist ivuxolimab. The receptors stem from an adult with an advanced solid tumor such as melanoma, head and neck, liver or kidney cancer. Both conserved end residues are part of each CDR3. Fields, in order: D gene, V gene, CDR3 length, clone size, J gene, CDR3 DNA, CDR3 protein. The D gene is left open where the match is weak. Expanded clones are given a class, and other clones once, few, many or no size at all.

d_call: -
v_call: TRBV29-1
cdr3_length: 13
clone_size: -
j_call: TRBJ2-1
cdr3_nt: TGCAGCTCGTTACTAGGTTCCTACAATGAGCAGTTCTTC
cdr3_aa: CSSLLGSYNEQFF

d_call: -
v_call: TRBV28
cdr3_length: 14
clone_size: -
j_call: TRBJ1-2
cdr3_nt: TGTGCCAGCAGTTTATGGGACCCTCTCTATGGCTACACCTTC
cdr3_aa: CASSLWDPLYGYTF

d_call: -
v_call: TRBV5-4
cdr3_length: 13
clone_size: -
j_call: TRBJ2-2
cdr3_nt: TGTGCCAGCAGCCGGGACATGACCGGGGAGCTGTTTTTT
cdr3_aa: CASSRDMTGELFF

d_call: TRBD1
v_call: TRBV19
cdr3_length: 14
clone_size: -
j_call: TRBJ2-7
cdr3_nt: TGTGCCAGTAGCCAGACAGGGAATACCTACGAGCAGTACTTC
cdr3_aa: CASSQTGNTYEQYF

d_call: -
v_call: TRBV5-1
cdr3_length: 15
clone_size: -
j_call: TRBJ2-5
cdr3_nt: TGCGCCAGCAGCCCCTATGGGGAGGGGGTGGAGACCCAGTACTTC
cdr3_aa: CASSPYGEGVETQYF

d_call: TRBD2
v_call: TRBV11-3
cdr3_length: 15
clone_size: -
j_call: TRBJ2-1
cdr3_nt: TGTGCCAGCAGCTTAGCTCGGGAGGGATACAATGAGCAGTTCTTC
cdr3_aa: CASSLAREGYNEQFF

d_call: TRBD2
v_call: TRBV2
cdr3_length: 15
clone_size: -
j_call: TRBJ2-7
cdr3_nt: TGTGCCAGCAGGGCACTAGCGGGGTTTACCTACGAGCAGTACTTC
cdr3_aa: CASRALAGFTYEQYF

d_call: -
v_call: TRBV7-8
cdr3_length: 17
clone_size: -
j_call: TRBJ1-1
cdr3_nt: TGTGCCAGCAGCTTAGAAGTTTGGGTGACGGAACAACCTGAAGCTTTCTTT
cdr3_aa: CASSLEVWVTEQPEAFF

d_call: TRBD2
v_call: TRBV6-6
cdr3_length: 14
clone_size: -
j_call: TRBJ2-1
cdr3_nt: TGTGCCAGCAGCTACGGACTAGCGTCAGATGAGCAGTTCTTC
cdr3_aa: CASSYGLASDEQFF

d_call: TRBD1
v_call: TRBV4-3
cdr3_length: 14
clone_size: -
j_call: TRBJ1-1
cdr3_nt: TGCGCCAGCGCTCGACAGGGAGGGGACACTGAAGCTTTCTTT
cdr3_aa: CASARQGGDTEAFF

d_call: -
v_call: TRBV7-9
cdr3_length: 12
clone_size: -
j_call: TRBJ1-6
cdr3_nt: TGTGCCAGCAGCTTAGTGGGGTCACCCCTCCACTTT
cdr3_aa: CASSLVGSPLHF

d_call: TRBD1
v_call: TRBV6-5
cdr3_length: 15
clone_size: -
j_call: TRBJ2-6
cdr3_nt: TGTGCCAGCAGGACAGGGAGCTCTGGGGCCAACGTCCTGACTTTC
cdr3_aa: CASRTGSSGANVLTF

d_call: -
v_call: TRBV2
cdr3_length: 15
clone_size: -
j_call: TRBJ2-7
cdr3_nt: TGTGCCAGCAGGGGGCCGAGGGGCAACTCCTACGAGCAGTACTTC
cdr3_aa: CASRGPRGNSYEQYF

d_call: TRBD2
v_call: TRBV29-1
cdr3_length: 16
clone_size: -
j_call: TRBJ2-1
cdr3_nt: TGCAGCGTTGAAGATCTGCGGGGGAGCTCCTACAATGAGCAGTTCTTC
cdr3_aa: CSVEDLRGSSYNEQFF

d_call: TRBD1
v_call: TRBV7-9
cdr3_length: 15
clone_size: -
j_call: TRBJ2-2
cdr3_nt: TGTGCCAGCAGCTCCAACAGGGGAGTGGCCGGGGAGCTGTTTTTT
cdr3_aa: CASSSNRGVAGELFF

d_call: TRBD1
v_call: TRBV19
cdr3_length: 14
clone_size: -
j_call: TRBJ2-7
cdr3_nt: TGTGCCAGTAGCCCCTTCGGGACAGGTGCCGAGCAGTACTTC
cdr3_aa: CASSPFGTGAEQYF

d_call: -
v_call: TRBV5-1
cdr3_length: 15
clone_size: -
j_call: TRBJ2-1
cdr3_nt: TGCGCCAGCAGCTTCCGGGAGCCCACCTACAATGAGCAGTTCTTC
cdr3_aa: CASSFREPTYNEQFF

d_call: -
v_call: TRBV4-3
cdr3_length: 14
clone_size: -
j_call: TRBJ2-2
cdr3_nt: TGCGCCAGCAGCCAAGACAGTTACACCGGGGAGCTGTTTTTT
cdr3_aa: CASSQDSYTGELFF

d_call: TRBD1
v_call: TRBV15
cdr3_length: 14
clone_size: -
j_call: TRBJ1-1
cdr3_nt: TGTGCCACCAGCAGAGATCTCAGGGGGCTATGGGCTTTCTTT
cdr3_aa: CATSRDLRGLWAFF

d_call: -
v_call: TRBV7-2
cdr3_length: 12
clone_size: -
j_call: TRBJ1-1
cdr3_nt: TGTGCCAGCAGCCCCATTTCGGCTGAAGCTTTCTTT
cdr3_aa: CASSPISAEAFF

d_call: -
v_call: TRBV11-2
cdr3_length: 19
clone_size: -
j_call: TRBJ1-3
cdr3_nt: TGTGCCAGCAGCTTATGGCTGACGGAGGGTAGATATTCTGGAAACACCATATATTTT
cdr3_aa: CASSLWLTEGRYSGNTIYF

d_call: -
v_call: TRBV5-1
cdr3_length: 12
clone_size: -
j_call: TRBJ1-1
cdr3_nt: TGCGCCAGCAGCTTGGAAGGAAATGAAGCTTTCTTT
cdr3_aa: CASSLEGNEAFF

d_call: -
v_call: TRBV6-7
cdr3_length: 18
clone_size: once
j_call: TRBJ2-1
cdr3_nt: TGTGCCAGCAGTTGGGACCTTAGCGCCCGGGACTCCTACAATGAGCAGTTCTTC
cdr3_aa: CASSWDLSARDSYNEQFF

d_call: TRBD1
v_call: TRBV27
cdr3_length: 15
clone_size: -
j_call: TRBJ1-1
cdr3_nt: TGTGCCAGCAGTCCCCGACAGGGAGGGAACACTGAAGCTTTCTTT
cdr3_aa: CASSPRQGGNTEAFF

d_call: -
v_call: TRBV6-5
cdr3_length: 13
clone_size: -
j_call: TRBJ2-5
cdr3_nt: TGTGCCAGCAGTTACGGCCCAGAAGAGACCCAGTACTTC
cdr3_aa: CASSYGPEETQYF

d_call: -
v_call: TRBV6-1
cdr3_length: 15
clone_size: -
j_call: TRBJ1-4
cdr3_nt: TGTGCCAGCAGTGAATTAGGGGGTGGTGATGAAAAACTGTTTTTT
cdr3_aa: CASSELGGGDEKLFF

d_call: -
v_call: TRBV4-3
cdr3_length: 19
clone_size: -
j_call: TRBJ2-4
cdr3_nt: TGCGCCAGCAGCCAAGGCGACAGCGTGGGGCACGGAGCCAAAAACATTCAGTACTTC
cdr3_aa: CASSQGDSVGHGAKNIQYF

d_call: -
v_call: TRBV7-2
cdr3_length: 14
clone_size: -
j_call: TRBJ2-2
cdr3_nt: TGTGCCAGCAGCTTAGTAGGGGCCACCGGGGAGCTGTTTTTT
cdr3_aa: CASSLVGATGELFF

d_call: -
v_call: TRBV20-1
cdr3_length: 11
clone_size: once
j_call: TRBJ1-2
cdr3_nt: TGCAGTGCTAGCTGGTCAGCTGGCTACACCTTC
cdr3_aa: CSASWSAGYTF

d_call: -
v_call: TRBV7-9
cdr3_length: 12
clone_size: -
j_call: TRBJ2-2
cdr3_nt: TGTGCCAGCAGCTTAGTTTTCGGGGAGCTGTTTTTT
cdr3_aa: CASSLVFGELFF

d_call: -
v_call: TRBV13
cdr3_length: 16
clone_size: -
j_call: TRBJ1-1
cdr3_nt: TGTGCCAGCAGCTTAGGGGTTGGGGGGCTGAACACTGAAGCTTTCTTT
cdr3_aa: CASSLGVGGLNTEAFF

d_call: -
v_call: TRBV19
cdr3_length: 14
clone_size: once
j_call: TRBJ1-2
cdr3_nt: TGTGCCAGTAGGGGGGACGACATATTCTATGGCTACACCTTC
cdr3_aa: CASRGDDIFYGYTF

d_call: -
v_call: TRBV28
cdr3_length: 16
clone_size: -
j_call: TRBJ1-5
cdr3_nt: TGTGCCAGCAGTCTTCTCGGGGGCCGTGTGGATCAGCCCCAGCATTTT
cdr3_aa: CASSLLGGRVDQPQHF

d_call: -
v_call: TRBV7-9
cdr3_length: 12
clone_size: once
j_call: TRBJ1-1
cdr3_nt: TGTGCCAGCAGCCCGACCGGTCCTGAAGCTTTCTTT
cdr3_aa: CASSPTGPEAFF

d_call: TRBD1
v_call: TRBV19
cdr3_length: 14
clone_size: -
j_call: TRBJ1-2
cdr3_nt: TGTGCCAGTAGTATTGAGGGACAGGGGTTTGGCTACACCTTC
cdr3_aa: CASSIEGQGFGYTF

d_call: -
v_call: TRBV5-6
cdr3_length: 15
clone_size: once
j_call: TRBJ1-5
cdr3_nt: TGTGCCAGCAGCTTGGGCAGACCGGGCGTACAGCCCCAGCATTTT
cdr3_aa: CASSLGRPGVQPQHF

d_call: -
v_call: TRBV7-2
cdr3_length: 14
clone_size: -
j_call: TRBJ2-1
cdr3_nt: TGTGCCAGCAGCTTAGCCCTCCCGGTGGATGAGCAGTTCTTC
cdr3_aa: CASSLALPVDEQFF

d_call: -
v_call: TRBV25-1
cdr3_length: 16
clone_size: -
j_call: TRBJ2-6
cdr3_nt: TGTGCCAGCAGTGAATCGGCAGGGGCTGGGGCCAACGTCCTGACTTTC
cdr3_aa: CASSESAGAGANVLTF

d_call: -
v_call: TRBV7-6
cdr3_length: 14
clone_size: -
j_call: TRBJ2-5
cdr3_nt: TGTGCCAGCAGCTTAGCCTCTTTAGGAGAGACCCAGTACTTC
cdr3_aa: CASSLASLGETQYF

d_call: -
v_call: TRBV18
cdr3_length: 15
clone_size: -
j_call: TRBJ2-5
cdr3_nt: TGTGCCAGCTCACCGACGGCAGGGGACGGGGAGACCCAGTACTTC
cdr3_aa: CASSPTAGDGETQYF

d_call: TRBD1
v_call: TRBV5-8
cdr3_length: 14
clone_size: -
j_call: TRBJ1-3
cdr3_nt: TGTGCCAGCAGCCTAAGACAGGGAAAAAACACCATATATTTT
cdr3_aa: CASSLRQGKNTIYF

d_call: -
v_call: TRBV29-1
cdr3_length: 14
clone_size: once
j_call: TRBJ2-5
cdr3_nt: TGCAGCGTACAGGAGGACGGAAACCAAGAGACCCAGTACTTC
cdr3_aa: CSVQEDGNQETQYF

d_call: TRBD1
v_call: TRBV10-1
cdr3_length: 14
clone_size: -
j_call: TRBJ2-7
cdr3_nt: TGCGCCAGCACCTACCGGGACAGGGCCCACGAGCAGTACTTC
cdr3_aa: CASTYRDRAHEQYF

d_call: -
v_call: TRBV5-6
cdr3_length: 14
clone_size: -
j_call: TRBJ2-3
cdr3_nt: TGTGCCAGCAGCCTGGGGTCCTCCACAGATACGCAGTATTTT
cdr3_aa: CASSLGSSTDTQYF

d_call: TRBD2
v_call: TRBV9
cdr3_length: 14
clone_size: -
j_call: TRBJ2-5
cdr3_nt: TGTGCCAGCAGCGTCCGGGGGGGTAAGGAGACCCAGTACTTC
cdr3_aa: CASSVRGGKETQYF

d_call: -
v_call: TRBV5-1
cdr3_length: 15
clone_size: -
j_call: TRBJ2-3
cdr3_nt: TGCGCCAGCAGCTTGGAAGGCGGGGTCCCAGATACGCAGTATTTT
cdr3_aa: CASSLEGGVPDTQYF

d_call: TRBD1
v_call: TRBV5-1
cdr3_length: 18
clone_size: once
j_call: TRBJ1-1
cdr3_nt: TGCGCCAGCAGACCCGGACAGGTTGTTATGTTGGGGAACACTGAAGCTTTCTTT
cdr3_aa: CASRPGQVVMLGNTEAFF

d_call: -
v_call: TRBV7-9
cdr3_length: 13
clone_size: once
j_call: TRBJ2-2
cdr3_nt: TGTGCCAGCAGGCCCCCGAACACCGGGGAGCTGTTTTTT
cdr3_aa: CASRPPNTGELFF

d_call: -
v_call: TRBV5-1
cdr3_length: 15
clone_size: -
j_call: TRBJ1-5
cdr3_nt: TGCGCCAGCAGCGCAAGGGGGGGGAGCAATCAGCCCCAGCATTTT
cdr3_aa: CASSARGGSNQPQHF

d_call: TRBD2
v_call: TRBV7-3
cdr3_length: 15
clone_size: -
j_call: TRBJ2-7
cdr3_nt: TGTGCCAGCAGCACAACGGGGACTAGCGGGGACGAGCAGTACTTC
cdr3_aa: CASSTTGTSGDEQYF

d_call: TRBD1
v_call: TRBV5-8
cdr3_length: 14
clone_size: -
j_call: TRBJ1-1
cdr3_nt: TGTGCCAGCAGCTTCGGACAGGGGGGCGATGAAGCTTTCTTT
cdr3_aa: CASSFGQGGDEAFF

d_call: -
v_call: TRBV6-6
cdr3_length: 14
clone_size: -
j_call: TRBJ2-5
cdr3_nt: TGTGCCAGCAGTCGGACAGCCTCGGGGGAGACCCAGTACTTC
cdr3_aa: CASSRTASGETQYF

d_call: -
v_call: TRBV6-5
cdr3_length: 14
clone_size: -
j_call: TRBJ1-6
cdr3_nt: TGTGCCAGCAGTTACCAATCCTATAATTCACCCCTCCACTTT
cdr3_aa: CASSYQSYNSPLHF

d_call: TRBD1
v_call: TRBV6-5
cdr3_length: 14
clone_size: -
j_call: TRBJ1-1
cdr3_nt: TGTGCCAGCAGTTACTCGTACAGGGGGACTGAAGCTTTCTTT
cdr3_aa: CASSYSYRGTEAFF

d_call: TRBD2
v_call: TRBV13
cdr3_length: 16
clone_size: -
j_call: TRBJ2-2
cdr3_nt: TGTGCCAGCAGCTTCGATCTAGCGGGATCCACCGGGGAGCTGTTTTTT
cdr3_aa: CASSFDLAGSTGELFF

d_call: TRBD1
v_call: TRBV4-1
cdr3_length: 16
clone_size: -
j_call: TRBJ1-5
cdr3_nt: TGCGCCAGCAGCCATCTCGGACAGGGTGTGAATCAGCCCCAGCATTTT
cdr3_aa: CASSHLGQGVNQPQHF

d_call: -
v_call: TRBV10-1
cdr3_length: 14
clone_size: -
j_call: TRBJ2-5
cdr3_nt: TGCGCCAGCAGTGAGGGTCCAGGGAAAGAGACCCAGTACTTC
cdr3_aa: CASSEGPGKETQYF

d_call: -
v_call: TRBV6-1
cdr3_length: 11
clone_size: -
j_call: TRBJ2-1
cdr3_nt: TGTGCCAGCAGTTGGAACAATGAGCAGTTCTTC
cdr3_aa: CASSWNNEQFF

d_call: -
v_call: TRBV5-1
cdr3_length: 14
clone_size: -
j_call: TRBJ1-1
cdr3_nt: TGCGCCAGCAGCTTGGTAGGGGAGAACACTGAAGCTTTCTTT
cdr3_aa: CASSLVGENTEAFF

d_call: -
v_call: TRBV6-5
cdr3_length: 13
clone_size: -
j_call: TRBJ2-7
cdr3_nt: TGTGCCAGCAGCCCACTCCCGTCCCTCGAGCAGTACTTC
cdr3_aa: CASSPLPSLEQYF